This T cell receptor beta chain was identified in a study of PD-1 blockade in classical Hodgkin lymphoma. About the study: Patients were dosed intravenously with nivolumab at 3 mg/kg every 2 weeks. Study-wide findings and caveats: Relapsed/refractory patients reportedly had lower baseline diversity than newly diagnosed patients. Some patients began nivolumab under 1 year after ASCT. These patients were excluded from later analyses.

Using immunoSEQ multiplex PCR, the repertoire was profiled, and TCRdb retains in-frame clones only, with some absent. The sample has roughly 6,000 clones, under 85% seen once. As for time point: cycle 4 day 1 (C4D1), after 6 weeks of nivolumab. Every patient experienced relapse after autologous stem cell transplantation, and brentuximab vedotin exposure varied. Through magnetic negative selection, CD8+ T cells were separated from PBMCs that had been thawed. Each best response was a complete response, a partial response or progressive disease. Of note for this clone: Its antigen is as yet unknown.

This TCR came from a human donor with classical Hodgkin lymphoma. The sample was CD8+ T cells from blood, taken before the fourth cycle of nivolumab.

The CDR3 loop is CASSLEVGHRNTGELFF. The CDR3 nucleotides read TGCGCCAGCAGCTTGGAGGTCGGCCACCGAAACACCGGGGAGCTGTTTTTT. This chain connects TRBV5-1 to TRBJ2-2; no clear D gene. Trimming stripped 0 bases from V and 2 bases from J, with 14 bases between. This CDR3 has 17 residues. CDR1 is SGHRS and CDR2 is YFSETQ in the germline V gene.